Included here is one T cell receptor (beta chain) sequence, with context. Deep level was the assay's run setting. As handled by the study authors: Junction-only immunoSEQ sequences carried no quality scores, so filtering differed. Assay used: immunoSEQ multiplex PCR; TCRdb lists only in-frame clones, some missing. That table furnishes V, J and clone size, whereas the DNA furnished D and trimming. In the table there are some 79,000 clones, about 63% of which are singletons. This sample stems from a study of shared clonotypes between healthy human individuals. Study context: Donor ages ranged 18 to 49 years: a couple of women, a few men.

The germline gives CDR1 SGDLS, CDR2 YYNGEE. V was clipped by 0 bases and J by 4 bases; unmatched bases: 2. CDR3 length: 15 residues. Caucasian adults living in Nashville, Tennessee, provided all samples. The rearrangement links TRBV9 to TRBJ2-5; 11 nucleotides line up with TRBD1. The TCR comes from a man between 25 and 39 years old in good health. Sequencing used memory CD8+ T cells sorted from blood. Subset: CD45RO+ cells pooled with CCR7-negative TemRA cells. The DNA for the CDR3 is TGTGCCAGCAGCGTAGACGGGACAGGGGGAGAGACCCAGTACTTC. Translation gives CASSVDGTGGETQYF.